The rows below give T cell receptor beta chains drawn from one sample of a study of blood T cell repertoires in COVID-19. Profiled with immunoSEQ multiplex PCR; TCRdb holds only in-frame clones, not every one. Of roughly 370,000 clones listed, roughly 89% are singletons. The sequenced sample was PBMCs or T cells enriched from blood (not recorded which). These receptor sequences come from a woman aged 45-65 years who had recovered from COVID-19. Both conserved end residues are part of each CDR3. D genes are given only for firm matches. Clone size is shown for a subset of rows, as once, few, many or a class of expanded clone.

>-|TRBJ2-1|-|TRBV4-3
TGCGCCAGCAGCCAAGACCGAGGCTATGAGCAGTTCTTC
CASSQDRGYEQFF
>-|TRBJ1-1|-|TRBV4-2
TGTGCCAGCAGCCAACTACAGAGCAACACTGAAGCTTTCTTT
CASSQLQSNTEAFF
>-|TRBJ2-7|TRBD1|TRBV7-9
TGTGCCAGCAGCCATCCGGCAGGGGGCTACGAGCAGTACTTC
CASSHPAGGYEQYF
>-|TRBJ1-2|-|TRBV29-1
TGCAGCGTTGAACCGCAGGGAGGACGTGGCTACACCTTC
CSVEPQGGRGYTF
>-|TRBJ1-1|TRBD1|TRBV4-3
TGCGCCAGCAGCCAAGATCGTGGGACAGGGGCTTTCTTT
CASSQDRGTGAFF
>-|TRBJ1-1|-|TRBV5-1
TGCGCCAGCAGCCCGGCCGGAGTTACAGCTTTCTTT
CASSPAGVTAFF
>-|TRBJ2-5|TRBD1|TRBV18
TGTGCCAGCTCACGCAAGACAGGGGTCGAAGAGACCCAGTACTTC
CASSRKTGVEETQYF
>-|TRBJ2-3|TRBD2|TRBV2
TGTGCCAGCACCGAACTCGGGACTAGCGGGGACGCCACTCTCACAGATACGCAGTATTTT
CASTELGTSGDATLTDTQYF
>-|TRBJ1-5|-|TRBV30
TGTGCCTGGAGTGTACACCCGAATCAGCCCCAGCATTTT
CAWSVHPNQPQHF
>-|TRBJ2-6|-|TRBV19
TGTGCCAGTAGTCAGGGTTGGGCCAACGTCCTGACTTTC
CASSQGWANVLTF
>-|TRBJ2-3|TRBD2|TRBV4-3
TGCGCCAGCAGCCTTCAATTTCGCGGGGGAAAAACAGATACGCAGTATTTT
CASSLQFRGGKTDTQYF
>-|TRBJ1-1|-|TRBV29-1
TGCAGCGTTTCAGGGCTACGAACTGAAGCTTTCTTT
CSVSGLRTEAFF
>-|TRBJ2-1|TRBD1|TRBV6-5
TGTGCCAGTTCGCGACCCTTGCAGGGGGCGATGAGCGTCTTC
CASSRPLQGAMSVF
>-|TRBJ1-1|-|TRBV5-5
TGTGCCAGCAGCTTGGAGGGACTTCAAGCTTTCTTT
CASSLEGLQAFF
>-|TRBJ2-1|TRBD1|TRBV29-1
TGCAGCGGTTACAGGGGGAATGAGCAGTTCTTC
CSGYRGNEQFF
>-|TRBJ1-3|TRBD1|TRBV6-5
TGTGCCAGCAGTTACTCCGACAGGGTGGCTGGAAACACCATATATTTT
CASSYSDRVAGNTIYF
>-|TRBJ2-3|TRBD2|TRBV4-2
TGTGCCAGCAGCCAAGATGGAGCTAGCGGGGGAGGAGATACGCAGTATTTT
CASSQDGASGGGDTQYF
>-|TRBJ1-5|TRBD1|TRBV7-8
TGTGCCAGCAGCTTCACAGGGGATCAGCCCCAGCATTTT
CASSFTGDQPQHF
>-|TRBJ2-5|-|TRBV7-2
TGTGCCAGCAGCTTCATGGGCAGTCTTGGATTTTTGACCCAGTACTTC
CASSFMGSLGFLTQYF
>once|TRBJ1-6|-|TRBV30
TGTGCCTTTTCCGAACCAGATTCACCCCTCCACTTT
CAFSEPDSPLHF
>-|TRBJ2-3|-|TRBV30
TGTGCCTGGAGTGTACGGGCCGGGGGAGATACGCAGTATTTT
CAWSVRAGGDTQYF
>-|TRBJ1-2|TRBD1|TRBV18
TGTGCCAGCTCAGACACCCTCGGGACAGGGGCAGTGAATGGCTACACCTTC
CASSDTLGTGAVNGYTF